What follows are 14 T cell receptor beta chains derived from one specimen sequenced in a study of T-cell reconstitution after alpha-beta-depleted transplantation in children. Unique molecular identifiers were used in preparing the TCRbeta library. One entry per CDR3 protein, called by TCRdb with MiXCR from the PCR reads. The sample includes fewer than 700,000 distinct CDR3 sequences, approximately 22% of them seen just once. Sample: PBMCs, mostly from graft donor cells, taken 360 days after TCRalphabeta/CD19-depleted stem cell transplant. The receptor source for this set is a boy younger than two who had a stem cell transplant for acute myeloid leukemia, so the T cells may come from the graft donor.

This chain links TRBV4-3 with TRBJ2-2, with a tentative D call TRBD1 (5 bases). Between the trimmed V and J ends, which lost 4 bases and 5 bases, there was a span of 14 bases. Germline CDR1 and CDR2: LGHNA and YSLEER. This CDR3 comprises 15 residues. CDR3 region: CASSLLGVGTGELFF. CDR3 nucleotides: TGCGCCAGCAGCCTCCTAGGGGTCGGGACCGGGGAGCTGTTTTTT.

This chain joins TRBV6-5 and TRBJ2-4, with D possibly TRBD1 on 5 matching bases. This CDR3 is built from 11 residues. V was trimmed by 2 bases and J by 16 bases, leaving 12 bases between them. From germline, CDR1 is MNHEY and CDR2 SVGAGI. CDR3 sequence: CASSYEGAVYF. The CDR3 bases are TGTGCCAGCAGTTACGAAGGGGCCGTTTACTTC.

This clonotype was observed a handful of times. The rearrangement links TRBV20-1 to TRBJ2-3; unclear D gene. CDR3 length: 12 amino acids. CDR1 and CDR2 from the germline V gene are DFQATT and SNEGSKA (reference sequence). Trimming removed 2 bases at V and 2 bases at J, with 5 bases between. The CDR3 sequence: CSARQDTDTQYF. As DNA, the CDR3 is TGCAGTGCTAGACAGGACACAGATACGCAGTATTTT.

This clonotype was observed a few times. The chain couples TRBV20-1 to TRBJ2-1; D is perhaps TRBD1 (6 bases). V was clipped by 2 bases and J by 1 base, with 21 bases between them. CDR3 length: 18 residues. Looked up from germline, CDR1 is DFQATT and CDR2 is SNEGSKA (reference sequence). CDR3 in amino acids: CSARPPSGTSKSYNEQFF. CDR3 coding DNA: TGCAGTGCTAGACCCCCCTCCGGGACAAGTAAGTCCTACAATGAGCAGTTCTTC.

The chain links TRBV20-1 to TRBJ1-5, with a tentative D call TRBD1 (6 bases). Trimming removed 5 bases at V and 1 base at J, with 9 bases between. Germline CDR1 DFQATT, CDR2 SNEGSKA (reference sequence). The CDR3 sequence is 13 residues long. The CDR3 region has the DNA TGCAGTGCTTGGACAGCGAGCAATCAGCCCCAGCATTTT. The encoded protein is CSAWTASNQPQHF.

The V call is TRBV4-3, the J call TRBJ2-1; TRBD1 is a possible D gene (5 bases). Germline CDR1 and CDR2: LGHNA and YSLEER. The CDR3 has 15 residues. Trimming removed 3 bases at V and 0 bases at J, with 9 bases between. CDR3 sequence reads: CASSQSQGSYNEQFF. CDR3 nucleotide sequence: TGCGCCAGCAGCCAGTCCCAGGGCTCCTACAATGAGCAGTTCTTC.

This chain uses TRBV15 with TRBJ2-3; D is unclear. The CDR3 is made up of 16 amino acids. Germline CDR1 and CDR2: LNHNV and YYDKDF (reference sequence). V lost 5 bases, J lost 0 bases, and 15 bases lay in between. The CDR3 nucleotides are TGTGCCACCAGCGCAAAGGTGACCCCTAGCACAGATACGCAGTATTTT. Its protein product is CATSAKVTPSTDTQYF.

The chain employs TRBV15 and TRBJ2-3, with D perhaps matching TRBD1 (6 bases). The germline V gene encodes CDR1 LNHNV and CDR2 YYDKDF (reference sequence). V dropped 2 bases and J dropped 0 bases, with 12 bases sitting between them. There are 16 residues in the CDR3. The CDR3 nucleotides read TGTGCCACCAGCAGACCCCGGGACATCAGCACAGATACGCAGTATTTT. Translation gives CATSRPRDISTDTQYF.

Comment on this clonotype: A much more abundant neighbour one base away suggests this may be a read error. The chain recombines TRBV20-1 with TRBJ2-2; TRBD1 is a possible D gene (6 bases). This CDR3 has 15 amino acids. Germline lookup yields CDR1 DFQATT and CDR2 SNEGSKA (reference sequence). The DNA for the CDR3 is TGCTGTGCTAGCTCTTCTGACAGGATCTCGGGGGAGCTGTTTTTT. This sequence encodes CCASSSDRISGELFF.

This clonotype was seen more than once but under ten times. This chain uses TRBV12-3 or TRBV12-4 with TRBJ1-5; TRBD1 might be the D (5 bases). V dropped 6 bases and J dropped 7 bases, with 10 bases sitting between them. The length of the CDR3 is 12 residues. The CDR3 bases are TGTGCCAGCAGCTTTGACAGACAGCCCCAGCATTTT. It is translated as CASSFDRQPQHF.

The J gene is TRBJ2-7, the V gene TRBV5-6; D might be TRBD1 or TRBD2, each matching 5 bases. Trimming cost V 4 bases and J 6 bases, with 8 bases left between them. This CDR3 has 11 amino acids. Per germline, CDR1 SGHDT and CDR2 YYEEEE. The CDR3 DNA sequence: TGTGCCAGCAGCACTGGGGGCGAGCAGTACGTC. It is translated as CASSTGGEQYV.

This clonotype was seen repeatedly, ten times or more. The chain joins TRBV24-1 to TRBJ2-2; D may be TRBD1 (6 bases). CDR1 is KGHDR and CDR2 is SFDVKD in the germline V gene. V lost 0 bases and J lost 4, with 8 bases in between. CDR3 length: 15 amino acids. The CDR3 DNA reads as TGTGCCACCAGTGATTTGCAGGGGCCCACCGGGGAGCTGTTTTTT. Protein product: CATSDLQGPTGELFF.

This clonotype was counted many times. The CDR3 nucleotides read TGTGCCAGCAGCCCTCTAGCGGATACGCAGTATTTT. Its translation is CASSPLADTQYF. The chain recombines TRBV7-2 with TRBJ2-3; a weak D match, TRBD2 (6 bases). The length of the CDR3 is 12 residues. CDR1 and CDR2 from the germline V gene are SGHTA and FQGNSA. Trimming left V 5 bases short and J 6 bases short, with 9 bases between.

This clonotype was counted between two and nine times. The gene calls are TRBV12-3 or TRBV12-4 and TRBJ1-5; D gene ambiguous. This CDR3 contains 15 residues. V lost 1 base, J lost 9 bases, and 16 bases lay in between. The CDR3 bases are TGTGCCAGCAGTTTAGATCGGGTGGACCATCGGCCCCAGCATTTT. This sequence encodes CASSLDRVDHRPQHF.